What follows are 10 T cell receptor beta chains derived from one specimen sequenced in a study of blood T cell repertoires in COVID-19. This table comes from immunoSEQ multiplex PCR, and its TCRdb copy is limited to in-frame clones, with some not included. In the table there are roughly 300,000 clones, roughly 90% of which are singletons. Sequenced sample: PBMCs or T cells enriched from blood (not recorded which). The receptors originated from a woman in her 30s who had recovered from COVID-19.

The chain's CDR3 is CASSFDRSGELFF. The CDR3 nucleotides are TGTGCCAGCAGCTTCGACAGGTCCGGGGAGCTGTTTTTT. The chain couples TRBV7-3 to TRBJ2-2; TRBD1 is a possible D gene (6 bases). Germline CDR1 is SGHTA and CDR2 is FQGTGA. V lost 3 bases, J lost 6 bases, and 8 bases lay in between. CDR3 size: 13 residues.

This chain links TRBV5-1 with TRBJ2-1; 9 bases align to TRBD1. J lost 6 bases, V lost 4 bases, and 8 bases had no gene match. This CDR3 is built from 15 residues. Germline lookup yields CDR1 SGHRS and CDR2 YFSETQ. The CDR3 DNA sequence: TGCGCCAGCAGCGGCGGACAGGGGAACCTCAATGAGCAGTTCTTC. Amino acids: CASSGGQGNLNEQFF.

The rearrangement links TRBV11-2 to TRBJ2-7; tentative D call: TRBD1 (5 bases). The V end was cut by 1 base, the J end by 3 bases, with 13 bases between. The germline V gene encodes CDR1 SGHAT and CDR2 FQNNGV. This CDR3 contains 15 residues. CDR3 bases: TGTGCCAGCAGCTTAGTGGGGCTTTTACTCTACGAGCAGTACTTC. Residues: CASSLVGLLLYEQYF.

The chain carries TRBV7-9 and TRBJ1-4, with D tentatively TRBD1 (6 bases). The CDR3 totals 14 residues. Germline V gene data show CDR1 as SEHNR and CDR2 as FQNEAQ (reference sequence). Trimming took 6 bases from V and 3 from J, leaving 11 bases between them. In DNA form, the CDR3 reads TGTGCCAGCAGGATGACAGGTTCTAATGAAAAACTGTTTTTT. It codes for CASRMTGSNEKLFF.

The V and J genes are TRBV9 and TRBJ2-7; TRBD1 matches 9 bases. Germline CDR1 reads SGDLS; CDR2 reads YYNGEE. This CDR3 has 17 amino acids. V was clipped by 4 bases and J by 0 bases; unmatched bases: 11. CDR3 in amino acids: CASSSNIGTGNSYEQYF. The CDR3 DNA sequence: TGTGCCAGCAGCTCTAACATCGGGACAGGGAACTCCTACGAGCAGTACTTC.

J is TRBJ1-1 and V is TRBV20-1; 7 bases map to TRBD1. The V gene end was trimmed by 7 bases and the J gene end by 4 bases; junction bases not matched to a gene: 3. Germline lookup yields CDR1 DFQATT and CDR2 SNEGSKA (reference sequence). This CDR3 is 11 amino acids long. CDR3 sequence reads: CSVSGGTEAFF. CDR3 in DNA: TGCAGTGTCTCAGGGGGCACTGAAGCTTTCTTT.

The chain recombines TRBV6-5 with TRBJ1-6, with 7 bases matching TRBD1. The V gene's germline CDR1 is MNHEY and CDR2 SVGAGI. Trimming took 7 bases from V and 7 from J; bases not matched to a gene: 4. This CDR3 has 13 residues. The CDR3 region is CASTGTVNSPLHF. The CDR3 DNA reads as TGTGCCAGCACGGGGACAGTGAATTCACCCCTCCACTTT.

This clone was seen a single time. The chain carries TRBV24-1 and TRBJ2-6; D is perhaps TRBD2 (6 bases). The CDR3 extends over 18 amino acids. The germline V gene has CDR1 KGHDR and CDR2 SFDVKD. Trimming cost V 4 bases and J 0 bases, with 15 bases left between them. Here the CDR3 reads CATSDWRDLSSGANVLTF. The CDR3 coding sequence is TGTGCCACCAGTGACTGGCGGGACCTGAGCTCTGGGGCCAACGTCCTGACTTTC.

This clone was detected only once. V is TRBV5-1 and J is TRBJ1-6, with unresolved D. The germline gives CDR1 SGHRS, CDR2 YFSETQ. V lost 0 bases and J 4 bases, leaving 11 bases between the germline ends. The CDR3 is 16 amino acids. The CDR3 coding sequence is TGCGCCAGCAGCTTGGCTCAGAGGACTTATAATTCACCCCTCCACTTT. Amino acids: CASSLAQRTYNSPLHF.

The chain joins TRBV10-3 to TRBJ2-7, with 9 bases identical to TRBD1. J lost 1 base, V lost 2 bases, and 6 bases had no gene match. This CDR3 spans 16 amino acids. Looked up from germline, CDR1 is ENHRY and CDR2 is SYGVKD. CDR3 in amino acids: CAISEMTGGGSYEQYF. Written as DNA, the CDR3 is TGTGCCATCAGTGAGATGACAGGGGGTGGATCCTACGAGCAGTACTTC.